A single sample gave rise to the 7 T cell receptor beta chains below, sequenced in a study of cytomegalovirus exposure and HLA in healthy donors. PCR employed 60 Vbeta and 13 Jbeta primers. Assay: immunoSEQ multiplex PCR; the TCRdb copy retains only in-frame clones and omits some. The sample includes 55,000 to 80,000 clones, roughly four fifths of them seen just once. Sequenced input: PBMCs. These receptors were collected from a man younger than 35 in good health and CMV-seronegative.

This clone is judged medium-sized. This chain links TRBV7-2 with TRBJ1-2; the match to TRBD1 covers 7 bases. Germline CDR1 is SGHTA and CDR2 is FQGNSA. V was clipped by 6 bases and J by 3 bases; unmatched bases: 10. The CDR3 has 15 amino acids. CDR3 DNA: TGTGCCAGCAGTCGGGGACAGCCCGAGGACTATGGCTACACCTTC. Residues: CASSRGQPEDYGYTF.

This chain joins TRBV6-1 and TRBJ1-1; D not certain. Germline V CDR1 and CDR2: MNHNS, SASEGT. Trimming cost V 8 bases and J 0 bases, with 10 bases left between them. There are 13 residues in the CDR3. The CDR3 coding sequence is TGTGCCAGCGGGTATGACATGAACACTGAAGCTTTCTTT. Translated, it gives CASGYDMNTEAFF.

J is TRBJ1-1 and V is TRBV4-1; D is unresolved. Looked up from germline, CDR1 is MGHRA and CDR2 is YSYEKL. The CDR3 is made up of 16 amino acids. V lost 2 bases, J lost 0 bases, and 13 bases lay in between. The CDR3 bases are TGCGCCAGCAGCCAAACGGATGACACTGTGAACACTGAAGCTTTCTTT. This translates into CASSQTDDTVNTEAFF.

This clone occurred once. The V and J genes are TRBV4-1 and TRBJ2-7; D unresolved. The ends were cut back, 0 bases at V and 7 bases at J, with 19 bases in the middle. Germline V gene sequence: CDR1 MGHRA, CDR2 YSYEKL. The CDR3 contains 16 residues. The CDR3 spells CASSQDPQMRIWEQYF. CDR3 bases: TGCGCCAGCAGCCAAGATCCGCAGATGAGGATATGGGAGCAGTACTTC.

This rearrangement joins TRBV7-2 to TRBJ1-1; D gene uncertain. Trimming shortened V by 4 bases and J by 10 bases, and 10 bases separated the two germline ends. Germline assignment: CDR1 SGHTA and CDR2 FQGNSA. CDR3 size: 11 residues. Here the CDR3 reads CASSSYMLAFF. CDR3 nucleotides: TGTGCCAGCAGCTCTTACATGCTAGCTTTCTTT.

This chain links TRBV6-4 with TRBJ1-6; D uncertain. With 3 bases removed from V and 9 bases from J, the gap between germline ends came to 12 bases. There are 14 residues in the CDR3. Germline V CDR1 and CDR2: MRHNA, SNTAGT. This chain's CDR3 is CASSESGIGSPLHF. Written as DNA, the CDR3 is TGTGCCAGCAGTGAGTCGGGGATCGGTTCACCCCTCCACTTT.

This chain links TRBV4-3 with TRBJ2-2, with a tentative D call TRBD2 (6 bases). The V and J ends lost 0 bases and 6 bases respectively, with 8 bases between them. CDR3 length equals 14 residues. In germline, CDR1 is LGHNA, CDR2 YSLEER. The CDR3 loop reads CASSQEWGAGELFF. The CDR3 nucleotides are TGCGCCAGCAGCCAAGAATGGGGGGCCGGGGAGCTGTTTTTT.